This T cell receptor (beta chain) is drawn from a study of blood T cell repertoires in COVID-19. Across the whole study: Specimens from acute and convalescent COVID-19 originated in the United States, Italy and Spain. PBMCs, B-cell-depleted T cells, or T cells were the source of the cDNA or gDNA that made up the material.

Trimming removed 0 bases at V and 1 base at J, with 8 bases between. Germline CDR1 is SGHNT and CDR2 is YYREEE (reference sequence). CDR3 length: 15 amino acids. In the authors' methods: The authors estimated nucleated cell counts from reference gene primer amplification. Assay used: immunoSEQ multiplex PCR; TCRdb lists only in-frame clones, some missing. For V, J and clone size, that table is used; D and trimming come from the DNA. This sample has about 160,000 clones, with about 92% found just once. Specimen: peripheral blood. This chain connects TRBV5-4 to TRBJ1-3, with D maybe TRBD1 (5 bases). The TCR comes from a man aged 25-40 years with COVID-19, enrolled during active disease. The CDR3 nucleotides read TGTGCCAGCAGCTTGGTAGGGGCGTCTGGAAACACCATATATTTT. Residues: CASSLVGASGNTIYF.